A selection of T cell receptor beta chains follows, all from one sample in a study of molecular identifiers for immune sequencing clone quantification. TCRdb called the PCR reads again in MiXCR, with one record for every CDR3 protein. The data contain about 510,000 distinct CDR3 sequences, about a fifth of them singletons. Input material: naive CD8+ T cells from blood, with Jurkat cell RNA spiked in. All receptors derive from a human donor in good health. Some libraries in this study had Jurkat cell RNA spiked in. CDR3s include the opening cysteine and the closing phenylalanine or tryptophan. The D gene is left open where the match is weak. Size tells how often a clone was seen (once, few, many) or the class of an expanded clone, and some rows leave it out.

j_call cdr3_length d_call v_call clone_size cdr3_nt cdr3_aa
TRBJ2-4 15 . TRBV7-9 many TGTGCCAGCAGCTTAATAATGGACAGCCAAAACATTCAGTACTTC CASSLIMDSQNIQYF
TRBJ2-7 15 TRBD1 TRBV10-2 . TGCGCCAGCAGGGCCGGGACAGGGGTCGGTAACGAGCAGTACTTC CASRAGTGVGNEQYF
TRBJ1-1 10 . TRBV19 few TGTGCCACCATTGGACGGGAAGCTTTCTTT CATIGREAFF
TRBJ2-7 12 . TRBV30 many TGTGCCTGGAGTCAACAGGACTACGAGCAGTACTTC CAWSQQDYEQYF
TRBJ2-1 15 TRBD2 TRBV28 . TGTGCCAGCAGTGATCTAGCGGGAGTCCACAATGAGCAGTTCTTC CASSDLAGVHNEQFF
TRBJ2-2 15 . TRBV2 many TGTGCCAGCAGTGATCCGAAAACGAACACCGGGGAGCTGTTTTTT CASSDPKTNTGELFF
TRBJ2-7 13 . TRBV5-1 . TGCGCCAGCAGCTTGGCCTTCGGTGGCGAGCAGTACTTC CASSLAFGGEQYF
TRBJ2-7 17 TRBD2 TRBV3-1 . TGTGCCAGCAGCTCACCCGCCGGACTAGCGGGAGTGCAAAAGCAGTACTTC CASSSPAGLAGVQKQYF
TRBJ1-1 13 . TRBV4-1 many TGCGCCAGCAGCCAAGATCCCCAGTCTGAAGCTTTCTTT CASSQDPQSEAFF
TRBJ2-2 14 . TRBV12-3/TRBV12-4 many TGTGCCACTACAGGCGCCGCGAACACCGGGGAGCTGTTTTTT CATTGAANTGELFF
TRBJ2-7 14 . TRBV20-1 few TGCAGTGTTCGAGGGGAACGACAGACTTACGAGCAGTACTTC CSVRGERQTYEQYF
TRBJ2-7 15 TRBD1 TRBV7-6 . TGTGCCAGCAGCTCAGGACAGGGGGCGACTTTGGAGCAGTACTTC CASSSGQGATLEQYF
TRBJ2-7 11 . TRBV2 . TGTGCCAGCAGTGAGGGATCGTTACAGTACTTC CASSEGSLQYF
TRBJ1-1 13 . TRBV27 many TGTGCCAGCAGTTTATCGGTACGGGTGGAAGCTTTCTTT CASSLSVRVEAFF
TRBJ2-7 13 . TRBV11-2 . TGTGCCAGCAGCTTAGAAAGAGCTAGCGAGCAGTACTTC CASSLERASEQYF
TRBJ1-1 17 TRBD1 TRBV5-5 . TGTGCCAGCAGCCCCGGGACAGGGGCCCCGGGATGGACTGAAGCTTTCTTT CASSPGTGAPGWTEAFF
TRBJ1-1 11 . TRBV7-9 . TGTGCCAGCAACGACAGCCCCGAAGCTTTCTTT CASNDSPEAFF
TRBJ2-1 18 . TRBV29-1 few TGCAGCGTCCTCACGACGGAACCTTTAGCGGAGCCCTACAATGAGCAGTTCTTC CSVLTTEPLAEPYNEQFF
TRBJ2-1 22 . TRBV7-9 few TGTGCCAGCAGCTTAGGTCCTTCCGGGCCGTTGGAAACCAAAAACAACCCCAGCGAGCAGTTCTTC CASSLGPSGPLETKNNPSEQFF
TRBJ2-7 16 . TRBV20-1 many TGCAGTGCTAGTAAGGGGGGCGGGCCCCCCTACTACGAGCAGTACTTC CSASKGGGPPYYEQYF
TRBJ2-3 16 TRBD2 TRBV5-8 many TGTGCCAGCAGCAACGTTCGATCGGGAGGTGCAGATACGCAGTATTTT CASSNVRSGGADTQYF
TRBJ2-7 13 . TRBV20-1 few TGCAGTGCTAGAGTGACATCGGCCTACGAGCAGTACTTC CSARVTSAYEQYF
TRBJ2-5 15 . TRBV5-1 . TGCGCCAGCAGCCATTACCGGGACATACAAGAGACCCAGTACTTC CASSHYRDIQETQYF
TRBJ2-5 16 TRBD2 TRBV20-1 many TGCAGTGCTAGACTCCGACTAGCGGGGGACCAAGAGACCCAGTACTTC CSARLRLAGDQETQYF
TRBJ2-6 17 . TRBV27 . TGTGCCAGCAGCCGGACATCCGTACGCTCTGGGGCCAACGTCCTGACTTTC CASSRTSVRSGANVLTF
TRBJ2-2 14 . TRBV29-1 many TGCAGCGTTGAGGGACTGGAGGGCACCGGGGAGCTGTTTTTT CSVEGLEGTGELFF
TRBJ2-7 13 . TRBV29-1 many TGCAGCGTTGGGGCAAGGGACTCCTACGAGCAGTACTTC CSVGARDSYEQYF
TRBJ1-1 13 . TRBV4-1 many TGCGCCAGCAGCCAAGGTCTGGGGGTTGAAGCTTTCTTT CASSQGLGVEAFF
TRBJ2-2 14 . TRBV13 many TGTGCCAGCAGCACGGGACCCGGAGCCGGGGAGCTGTTTTTT CASSTGPGAGELFF
TRBJ2-7 19 TRBD2 TRBV27 . TGTGCCAGCAAGCGTGGGGGGTATATCGGAAGCGGGAGGACCTACGAGCAGTACTTC CASKRGGYIGSGRTYEQYF
TRBJ2-3 18 . TRBV3-1 few TGTGCCAGCAGCCAAGATTGGCTCACAGGTGACTTGACAGATACGCAGTATTTT CASSQDWLTGDLTDTQYF
TRBJ2-6 20 TRBD1 TRBV7-9 . TGTGCCAGCGCATCGTCTCATCTAACGGGACAGCCGTCTGGGGCCAACGTCCTGACTTTC CASASSHLTGQPSGANVLTF
TRBJ2-5 12 . TRBV6-2/TRBV6-3 many TGTGCCAGCAGTTACTCCAGAGGGACCCAGTACTTC CASSYSRGTQYF
TRBJ2-1 14 . TRBV29-1 . TGCAGCGTTGAAGAAAGGAGCTCCTACAATGAGCAGTTCTTC CSVEERSSYNEQFF
TRBJ1-2 15 TRBD1 TRBV6-2/TRBV6-3 . TGTGCCAGCAGTTACTCGACAGGGGGTCGTCTTGGCTACACCTTC CASSYSTGGRLGYTF